What follows are 19 T cell receptor beta chains derived from one specimen sequenced in a study of a mutant IDH1 vaccine in newly diagnosed glioma. Sequenced by immunoSEQ multiplex PCR; TCRdb stores in-frame clones only, minus some. There are roughly 34,000 clones in the sample; roughly 89% occur only once, and 9.5% to 15% lies in the top ten. These receptors have no known antigen. Specified time point: week 47, end of study. Vaccination used 300 ug of mutant IDH1 20-mer peptide per dose, with topical imiquimod. The specimen was PBMCs, collected from a glioma patient whose treatment included an IDH1 peptide vaccine. The receptors were sampled from a woman in her 30s with glioma.

The chain is built from TRBV15 and TRBJ2-5, with TRBD2 matching over 9 bases. There are 15 residues in the CDR3. The V and J ends lost 1 base and 3 bases, in that order; junction bases with no gene match: 3. The germline V gene has CDR1 LNHNV and CDR2 YYDKDF (reference sequence). The CDR3 sequence: CATSRGKRGEETQYF. CDR3 sequence (DNA): TGTGCCACCAGCAGAGGGAAGCGGGGGGAAGAGACCCAGTACTTC.

This clone appeared a single time. The chain has TRBV5-6 and TRBJ2-3, with 10 bases identical to TRBD2. There are 16 residues in the CDR3. Germline loops: CDR1 SGHDT, CDR2 YYEEEE. V was pared by 4 bases and J by 2 bases, with 7 bases of the junction left unmatched. The CDR3 is CASSPELAGSTDTQYF. CDR3 nucleotides: TGTGCCAGCAGCCCCGAACTAGCGGGGTCCACAGATACGCAGTATTTT. Looking up the rest from reference TRBV5-6 and TRBJ2-3 gives the full variable domain: DAGVTQSPTHLIKTRGQQVTLRCSPKSGHDTVSWYQQALGQGPQFIFQYYEEEERQRGNFPDRFSGHQFPNYSSELNVNALLLGDSALYLCASSPELAGSTDTQYFGPGTRLTVL.

The CDR3: CASKTSESSYEQYF. Written as DNA, the CDR3 is TGTGCCAGCAAAACTAGCGAATCCTCCTACGAGCAGTACTTC. This rearrangement joins TRBV5-4 to TRBJ2-7; 7 bases match TRBD2. J lost 0 bases, V lost 6 bases, and 6 bases had no gene match. The CDR3 length is 14 residues. CDR1 SGHNT and CDR2 YYREEE come from the germline V gene (reference sequence).

This clone was recorded once. J is TRBJ2-5 and V is TRBV7-8; D uncertain. CDR1 SGHVS and CDR2 FQNEAQ come from the germline V gene. The length of the CDR3 is 16 residues. Trimming removed 5 bases from V and 0 bases from J, with 16 bases in between. Written as DNA, the CDR3 is TGTGCCAGCAGCCCCGGGCGGCCTTTTTACCAAGAGACCCAGTACTTC. Amino acids: CASSPGRPFYQETQYF.

The chain couples TRBV2 to TRBJ1-5, with D possibly TRBD1 on 5 matching bases. The CDR3 loop spans 13 amino acids. V was pared by 1 base and J by 11 bases, with 12 bases between. Germline V gene data show CDR1 as SNHLY and CDR2 as FYNNEI. The CDR3 loop reads CASSEVTRGAQHF. The CDR3 coding sequence is TGTGCCAGCAGTGAAGTTACTCGAGGGGCCCAGCATTTT.

The CDR3 sequence is CASSLLSDYEQYF. The CDR3 nucleotides are TGTGCCAGCAGCTTGTTATCAGACTACGAGCAGTACTTC. The gene calls are TRBV5-4 and TRBJ2-7; D unresolved. The CDR3 length is 13 residues. From germline, CDR1 is SGHNT and CDR2 YYREEE (reference sequence). Trimming left V 1 base short and J 3 bases short, with 8 bases between.

The gene calls are TRBV2 and TRBJ1-1, with D perhaps TRBD1 (5 bases). Deletions cut 3 bases from V and 5 bases from J, with 13 bases between. CDR1 and CDR2 from the germline V gene are SNHLY and FYNNEI. The CDR3 contains 14 residues. CDR3 coding DNA: TGTGCCAGCAGTGAGTGGGGGACGGGGACTGAAGCTTTCTTT. Amino acid sequence: CASSEWGTGTEAFF.

For the CDR3, the DNA is TGTGCCAGCAGCCCGCCGAGGGAGACCCAGTACTTC. Translation: CASSPPRETQYF. The J gene is TRBJ2-5, the V gene TRBV7-2; D is undetermined. CDR3 size: 12 residues. Trimming shortened V by 5 bases and J by 5 bases, and 9 bases separated the two germline ends. CDR1 SGHTA and CDR2 FQGNSA come from the germline V gene.

This clone was counted once. The chain recombines TRBV10-3 with TRBJ2-3; 11 nucleotides align to TRBD2. Trimming took 3 bases from V and 2 from J; bases not matched to a gene: 4. The CDR3 is 16 residues long. Germline V gene sequence: CDR1 ENHRY, CDR2 SYGVKD. In DNA form, the CDR3 reads TGTGCCATCAGTGAAGGGACTAGCGGACACACAGATACGCAGTATTTT. Its translation is CAISEGTSGHTDTQYF.

J is TRBJ2-5 and V is TRBV5-6; TRBD2 is a possible D gene (6 bases). Germline CDR1 and CDR2: SGHDT and YYEEEE. The CDR3 is made up of 16 amino acids. V was clipped by 4 bases and J by 3 bases, with 19 bases between them. This CDR3 reads CASSPWAYSGEETQYF. In nucleotides, the CDR3 is TGTGCCAGCAGCCCCTGGGCTTATTCGGGGGAAGAGACCCAGTACTTC.

The chain employs TRBV10-1 and TRBJ2-1; 8 bases are shared with TRBD2. The CDR3 extends over 13 amino acids. The germline V gene encodes CDR1 WNHNN and CDR2 SYGVQD (reference sequence). V lost 3 bases, J lost 9 bases, and 4 bases stayed unmatched. CDR3 coding DNA: TGCGCCAGCAGTGAACTAGCGGAGACTGAGCAGTTCTTC. It encodes CASSELAETEQFF.

The V gene is TRBV30, the J gene TRBJ1-1; 7 nucleotides match TRBD1. From germline, CDR1 is GTSNPN and CDR2 SVGIG (reference sequence). V was pared by 1 base and J by 4 bases, with 6 bases of the junction left unmatched. There are 14 residues in the CDR3. The CDR3 protein is CAWSASDRPTEAFF. The CDR3, as DNA: TGTGCCTGGAGTGCATCGGACAGGCCCACTGAAGCTTTCTTT.

The rearrangement links TRBV7-2 to TRBJ1-6, with a tentative D call TRBD1 (5 bases). The CDR3 loop spans 15 amino acids. Germline V gene sequence: CDR1 SGHTA, CDR2 FQGNSA. Trimming shortened V by 5 bases and J by 8 bases, and 16 bases separated the two germline ends. CDR3 residues: CASSADSAGDSPLHF. Here the CDR3 DNA reads TGTGCCAGCAGCGCCGACAGCGCGGGTGATTCACCCCTCCACTTT.

Sample share makes this clone medium-sized. CDR3 DNA: TGTGCCAGCAGCTTATTCGGGGGGGCCGTCAAAAACATTCAGTACTTC. Its translation is CASSLFGGAVKNIQYF. V gene TRBV7-9 combines with J gene TRBJ2-4, with TRBD2 matching 8 bases. This CDR3 is built from 16 residues. Germline V gene data show CDR1 as SEHNR and CDR2 as FQNEAQ (reference sequence). J lost 3 bases, V lost 2 bases, and 6 bases had no gene match.

The rearrangement uses TRBV4-1 and TRBJ2-7, with D hard to call. Germline V gives CDR1 MGHRA, CDR2 YSYEKL. The CDR3 is 15 residues long. V lost 0 bases and J 2 bases, leaving 11 bases between the germline ends. The CDR3: CASSQENFLAYEQYF. CDR3 DNA: TGCGCCAGCAGCCAAGAAAACTTCCTAGCCTACGAGCAGTACTTC.

The chain couples TRBV5-1 to TRBJ2-7; D is undetermined. Germline V CDR1 and CDR2: SGHRS, YFSETQ. Deletions cut 3 bases from V and 5 bases from J, with 12 bases between. The CDR3 covers 13 residues. Here the CDR3 reads CASSWVGGHEQYF. The CDR3 coding sequence is TGCGCCAGCAGCTGGGTGGGTGGCCACGAGCAGTACTTC.

The CDR3 DNA reads TGTGCCAGCGGGGACAGGGGAGTGGAGTACTTC. It encodes CASGDRGVEYF. The rearrangement links TRBV2 to TRBJ2-7, with TRBD1 matching 10 bases. Germline assignment: CDR1 SNHLY and CDR2 FYNNEI. J lost 11 bases, V lost 8 bases, and 6 bases had no gene match. CDR3 length: 11 amino acids.

The V and J genes are TRBV19 and TRBJ1-5; 7 bases fit TRBD1. V shed 6 bases, J shed 4 bases, and the junction held 9 bases outside the gene matches. Germline loops: CDR1 LNHDA, CDR2 SQIVND (reference sequence). The CDR3 loop spans 15 amino acids. CDR3 bases: TGTGCCAGTAGGATGACAGGGAGCTCTAATCAGCCCCAGCATTTT. Its protein product is CASRMTGSSNQPQHF.

The chain links TRBV25-1 to TRBJ2-5; 8 bases line up with TRBD1. The germline V gene encodes CDR1 MGHDK and CDR2 SYGVNS. V shed 3 bases and J 1 base; nucleotides not matched to a gene: 7. This CDR3 region has 16 residues. The CDR3 sequence is CASSDSGGPIQETQYF. The DNA for the CDR3 is TGTGCCAGCAGTGATTCAGGGGGCCCCATCCAAGAGACCCAGTACTTC.